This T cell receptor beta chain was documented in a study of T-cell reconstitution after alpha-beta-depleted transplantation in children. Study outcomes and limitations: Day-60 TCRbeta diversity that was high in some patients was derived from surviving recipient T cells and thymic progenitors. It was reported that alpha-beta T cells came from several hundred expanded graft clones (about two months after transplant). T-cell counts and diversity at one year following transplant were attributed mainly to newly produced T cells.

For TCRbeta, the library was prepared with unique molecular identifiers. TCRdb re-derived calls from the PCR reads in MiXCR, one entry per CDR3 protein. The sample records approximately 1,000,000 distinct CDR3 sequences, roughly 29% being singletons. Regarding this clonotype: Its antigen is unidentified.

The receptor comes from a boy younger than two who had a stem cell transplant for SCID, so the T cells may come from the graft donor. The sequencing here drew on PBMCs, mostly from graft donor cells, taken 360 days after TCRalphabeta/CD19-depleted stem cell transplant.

Here the CDR3 reads CASSQGRSHLTGYNEQFF. The CDR3, as DNA: TGCGCCAGCAGCCAGGGGCGGTCCCACCTTACGGGCTACAATGAGCAGTTCTTC. V gene TRBV5-1 combines with J gene TRBJ2-1, with a tentative D call TRBD1 (6 bases). Trimming took 4 bases from V and 3 from J, leaving 23 bases between them. From germline, CDR1 is SGHRS and CDR2 YFSETQ. The CDR3 contains 18 residues. Complete variable domain (other parts from reference TRBV5-1 and TRBJ2-1): KAGVTQTPRYLIKTRGQQVTLSCSPISGHRSVSWYQQTPGQGLQFLFEYFSETQRNKGNFPGRFSGRQFSNSRSEMNVSTLELGDSALYLCASSQGRSHLTGYNEQFFGPGTRLTVL.